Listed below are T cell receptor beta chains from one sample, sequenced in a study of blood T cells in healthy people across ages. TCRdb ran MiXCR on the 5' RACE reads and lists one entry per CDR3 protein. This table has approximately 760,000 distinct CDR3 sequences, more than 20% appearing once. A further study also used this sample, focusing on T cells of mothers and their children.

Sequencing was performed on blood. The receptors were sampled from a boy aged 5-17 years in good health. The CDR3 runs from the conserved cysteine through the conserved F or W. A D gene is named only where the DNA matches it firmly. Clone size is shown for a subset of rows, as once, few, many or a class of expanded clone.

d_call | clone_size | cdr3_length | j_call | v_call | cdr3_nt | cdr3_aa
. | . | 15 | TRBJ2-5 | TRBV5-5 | TGTGCCAGCAGCTCCTCTTCGGGACACCAAGAGACCCAGTACTTC | CASSSSSGHQETQYF
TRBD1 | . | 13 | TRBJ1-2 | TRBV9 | TGTGCCAGCAGCGTAGGACAGGGTGCTGGCTACACCTTC | CASSVGQGAGYTF
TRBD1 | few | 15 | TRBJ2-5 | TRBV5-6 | TGTGCCAGCAGCTTCGGACAGGGGGCGACGGAGACCCAGTACTTC | CASSFGQGATETQYF
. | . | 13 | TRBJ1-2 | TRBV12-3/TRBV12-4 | TGTGCCAGCAGTTTTACCGGGCTTTTTGGCTACACCTTC | CASSFTGLFGYTF
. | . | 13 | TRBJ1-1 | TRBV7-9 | TGTGCCAGCAGCTTGATAGGGATGAGTGAAGCTTTCTTT | CASSLIGMSEAFF
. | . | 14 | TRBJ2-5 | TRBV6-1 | TGTGCCAGCAGTGAAGATAACCCGGGAGAGACCCAGTACTTC | CASSEDNPGETQYF
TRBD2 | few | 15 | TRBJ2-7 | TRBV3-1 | TGTGCCAGCAGCCAAGAACCTAGCGGGACCTACGAGCAGTACTTC | CASSQEPSGTYEQYF
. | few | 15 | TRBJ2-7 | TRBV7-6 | TGTGCCAGCAGCTCCGGTCTGGGGCTTGTGAACGAGCAGTACTTC | CASSSGLGLVNEQYF
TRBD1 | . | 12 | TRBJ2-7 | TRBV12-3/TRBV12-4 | TGTGCCAGCAGTGTGGACAGGTTCGAGCAGTACTTC | CASSVDRFEQYF
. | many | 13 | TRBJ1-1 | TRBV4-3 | TGCGCCAGCAGCTCACAGATGAACACTGAAGCTTTCTTT | CASSSQMNTEAFF
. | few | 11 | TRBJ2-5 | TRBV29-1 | TGCAGCGTTTTGGCTCAAGAGACCCAGTACTTC | CSVLAQETQYF
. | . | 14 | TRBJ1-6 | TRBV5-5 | TGTGCCAGCAGCTCGTCTGGGGGCTATTCACCCCTCCACTTT | CASSSSGGYSPLHF
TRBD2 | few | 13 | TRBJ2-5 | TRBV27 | TGTGCCAGCCACCCAGCGGGGGAAGAGACCCAGTACTTC | CASHPAGEETQYF
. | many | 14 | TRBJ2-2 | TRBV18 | TGTGCCAGCTCACCACTGGGCTCCACCGGGGAGCTGTTTTTT | CASSPLGSTGELFF
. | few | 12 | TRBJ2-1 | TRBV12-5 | TGTGCTAGTGGAGCCAGCGGTGGGGAGCAGTTCTTC | CASGASGGEQFF
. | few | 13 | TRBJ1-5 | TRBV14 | TGTGCCAGCAGCCAAGGTCTGTATCAGCCCCAGCATTTT | CASSQGLYQPQHF
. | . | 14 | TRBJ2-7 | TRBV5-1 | TGCGCCAGCAGCCGGGACCTGGGCTCCTACGAGCAGTACTTC | CASSRDLGSYEQYF
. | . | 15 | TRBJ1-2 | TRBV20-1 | TGCAGTGCTAGAGAAATTCTCCCAGTAATCTATGGCTACACCTTC | CSAREILPVIYGYTF
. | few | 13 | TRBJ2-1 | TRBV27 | TGTGCCAGCAGGGTGACTAGAGGCAATGAGCAGTTCTTC | CASRVTRGNEQFF
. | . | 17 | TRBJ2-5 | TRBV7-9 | TGTGCCAGCAGCTTAGACGGAGTCAGGGAAGGGAAAGAGACCCAGTACTTC | CASSLDGVREGKETQYF
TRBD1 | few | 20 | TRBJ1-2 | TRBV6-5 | TGTGCCAGCAGTTCTCGGGGTTATACGGGACAGGGGGCCATTAACTATGGCTACACCTTC | CASSSRGYTGQGAINYGYTF
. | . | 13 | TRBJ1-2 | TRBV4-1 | TGCGCCAGCAGCCAACCTTCGGTACGGGGCTACACCTTC | CASSQPSVRGYTF
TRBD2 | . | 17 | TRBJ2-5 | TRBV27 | TGTGCCAGCAGCCGTCGGGGGCTAGCGGGGGCCCAAGAGACCCAGTACTTC | CASSRRGLAGAQETQYF
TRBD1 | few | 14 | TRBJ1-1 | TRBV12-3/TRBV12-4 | TGTGCCAGCAGTACCGGGACAGGGGGGAGTGAAGCTTTCTTT | CASSTGTGGSEAFF
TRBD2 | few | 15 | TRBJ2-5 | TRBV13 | TGTGCCAGCAGCTTAGGAGCGGGGGTCCCAAAGACCCAGTACTTC | CASSLGAGVPKTQYF
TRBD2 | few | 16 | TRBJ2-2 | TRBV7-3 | TGTGCCAGCAGCCCGGGGACTAGCGGAGACACCGGGGAGCTGTTTTTT | CASSPGTSGDTGELFF
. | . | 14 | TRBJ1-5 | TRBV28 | TGTGCCAGCAGTTTATTTCAGAACGGCGCGCCCCAGCATTTT | CASSLFQNGAPQHF
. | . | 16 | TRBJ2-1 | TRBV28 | TGTGCCAGCAGTTTAGAGAGATGGGGCCTCGGGAATGAGCAGTTCTTC | CASSLERWGLGNEQFF
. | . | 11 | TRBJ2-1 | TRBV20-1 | TGCAGTGCGCGGTCGGGGGACCGACAGTTCTTC | CSARSGDRQFF
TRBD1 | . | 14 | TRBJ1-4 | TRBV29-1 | TGCAGCGCCGGACAGGGATTGACTAATGAAAAACTGTTTTTT | CSAGQGLTNEKLFF
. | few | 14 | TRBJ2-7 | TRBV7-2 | TGTGCCAGCAGCTTAGGGGGTAGCTCCTGCGAGCAGTACTTC | CASSLGGSSCEQYF
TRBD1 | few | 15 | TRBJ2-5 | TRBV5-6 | TGTGCCAGTACCCGGGGGACAGGGACGCAAGAGACCCAGTACTTC | CASTRGTGTQETQYF
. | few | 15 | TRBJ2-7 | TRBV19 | TGTGCCAGTAGCTGGACAGCAAAGGTGTCCTACGAGCAGTACTTC | CASSWTAKVSYEQYF
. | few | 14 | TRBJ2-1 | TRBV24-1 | TGTGCCACCAGTGATGGGGGCTCCTACAATGAGCAGTTCTTC | CATSDGGSYNEQFF
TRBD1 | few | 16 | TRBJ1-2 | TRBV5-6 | TGTGCCAGCGGCACAGGGGGCGTATCTGGGCGCGATGGCTACACCTTC | CASGTGGVSGRDGYTF
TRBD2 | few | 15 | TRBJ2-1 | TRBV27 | TGTGCCAGCAATCCGGGGGGGGGCAGCAATATTGAGCAGTTCTTC | CASNPGGGSNIEQFF
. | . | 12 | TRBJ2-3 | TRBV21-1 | TGTGCCAGCAGCAAAGCCATAGATACGCAGTATTTT | CASSKAIDTQYF
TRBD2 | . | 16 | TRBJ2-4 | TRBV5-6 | TGTGCCAGCACACCCGAACCGGGACTATTGAAAAACATTCAGTACTTC | CASTPEPGLLKNIQYF
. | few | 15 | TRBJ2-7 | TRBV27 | TGTGCCAGCAGACTATTACCAACAGGGACCTACGAGCAGTACTTC | CASRLLPTGTYEQYF
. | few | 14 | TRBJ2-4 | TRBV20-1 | TGCAGTGCTAGTGACGGTATAGCCAAAAACATTCAGTACTTC | CSASDGIAKNIQYF
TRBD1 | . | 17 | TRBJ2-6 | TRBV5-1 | TGCGCCAGCAGCTTGGCGACAGGGGGCTCTGGGGCCAACGTCCTGACTTTC | CASSLATGGSGANVLTF
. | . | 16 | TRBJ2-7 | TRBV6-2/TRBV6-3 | TGTGCCAGCAGGGACCCCGGCAGGGTAAAATCCTACGAGCAGTACTTC | CASRDPGRVKSYEQYF
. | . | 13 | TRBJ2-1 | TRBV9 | TGTGCCAGCAGCGTAGAAAGGGACAATGAGCAGTTCTTC | CASSVERDNEQFF
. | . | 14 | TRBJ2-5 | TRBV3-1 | TGTGCCAGCAGCCAAGCCGTCACCGAAGAGACCCAGTACTTC | CASSQAVTEETQYF
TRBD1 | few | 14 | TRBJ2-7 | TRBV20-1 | TGCAGTGCTGTGGGACAGGGGGTAATCTACGAGCAGTACTTC | CSAVGQGVIYEQYF
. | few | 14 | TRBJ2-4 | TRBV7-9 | TGTGCCAGCAGCGCGGCCCAAGCCAAAAACATTCAGTACTTC | CASSAAQAKNIQYF
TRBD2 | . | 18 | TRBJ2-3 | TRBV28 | TGTGCCAGCAGTTTCCCCCGCCGGGAAGCGGGAGTAGGGGTTACGCAGTATTTT | CASSFPRREAGVGVTQYF
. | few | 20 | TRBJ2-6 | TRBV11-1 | TGTGCCAGCAGCTTAGGACTCACAGTATTCGAGCTCTCTGGGGCCAACGTCCTGACTTTC | CASSLGLTVFELSGANVLTF
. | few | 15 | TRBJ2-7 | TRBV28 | TGTGCCAGCAACGAAGCAAACCAAGCTCGGTACGAGCAGTACTTC | CASNEANQARYEQYF
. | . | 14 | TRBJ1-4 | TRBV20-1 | TGCAGTGCTACGTCAGAGCACAGGGATGAAAAACTGTTTTTT | CSATSEHRDEKLFF
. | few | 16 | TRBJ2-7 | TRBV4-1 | TGCGCCAGCAGCCAAGATAGAGAGGGGATCCCCTACGAGCAGTACTTC | CASSQDREGIPYEQYF
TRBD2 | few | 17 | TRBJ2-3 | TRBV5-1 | TGCGCCAGCAGCTTGGGCTTGGACTGGGAGGGCACAGGTACGCAGTATTTT | CASSLGLDWEGTGTQYF
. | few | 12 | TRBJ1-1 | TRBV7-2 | TGTGCCAGCAGCCGGGACTCCCCTGAAGCTTTCTTT | CASSRDSPEAFF
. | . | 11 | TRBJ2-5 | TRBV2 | TGTGCCAGTCATATTGGGGAGACCCAGTACTTC | CASHIGETQYF
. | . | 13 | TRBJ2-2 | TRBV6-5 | TGTGCCAGCAGTTACGGGTTTGGGGGAGGGCTGTTTTTT | CASSYGFGGGLFF
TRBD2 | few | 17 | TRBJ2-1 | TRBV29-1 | TGCAGCGTTGAACTGCTAGCGGGAGGGCTTCTACCCGTTGAGCAGTTCTTC | CSVELLAGGLLPVEQFF
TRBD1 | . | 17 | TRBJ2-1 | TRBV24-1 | TGTGCCACCAGCCCGGGGTTTGGACAGGGATTTCCGAATGAGCAGTTCTTC | CATSPGFGQGFPNEQFF
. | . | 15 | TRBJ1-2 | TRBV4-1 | TGCGCCAGCAGCCAAGTTTCAGGGTCCCAGTATGGCTACACCTTC | CASSQVSGSQYGYTF